Listed below are T cell receptor beta chains from one sample, sequenced in a study of Graves' ophthalmopathy and Graves' hyperthyroidism. TCRdb reprocessed the multiplex PCR reads via MiXCR and lists one record per CDR3 protein. The table lists 650,000 to 800,000 distinct CDR3 sequences, about two fifths of them singletons, with more than 2.5% in the top ten. The sample comprised peripheral blood. The receptors originated from an adult man with Graves' ophthalmopathy. Each CDR3 is given with its conserved first and last residue. The D gene is left open where the match is weak. Clone size appears in some rows only: once, few, many, or a class for an expanded clone.

. few TRBJ2-3 TRBV2 TGTGCCAGCAGTGAAGTGAGGGAGCGGACAGATACGCAGTATTTT CASSEVRERTDTQYF
. . TRBJ1-5 TRBV29-1 TGCAGCGTTGAGGACACTAGAACCTACGAGCATTTT CSVEDTRTYEHF
TRBD1 few TRBJ2-2 TRBV25-1 TGTGCCAGCAGGGGCAGGGGGAGCGGCACCGGGGAGCTGTTTTTT CASRGRGSGTGELFF
TRBD2 . TRBJ2-7 TRBV10-3 TGTGCCATCAGTGGGTCTAGCGGGACCGTCTCCTACGAGCAGTACTTC CAISGSSGTVSYEQYF
. . TRBJ2-2 TRBV10-3 TGTGCCATCAGTGAGTTACAGGGCGTTAACACCGGGGAGCTGTTTTTT CAISELQGVNTGELFF
TRBD1 many TRBJ2-7 TRBV7-2 TGTGCCAGCAGCTTAGGCCATACAGGGGCCTACGAGCAGTACTTC CASSLGHTGAYEQYF
. many TRBJ1-1 TRBV12-3/TRBV12-4 TGTGCCAGCAGTTTATTTCTCAACACTGAAGCTTTCTTT CASSLFLNTEAFF
. . TRBJ1-5 TRBV19 TGTGCCAGCAGCTCTACAGGGCCCACCGGGGAGACCCAGCATTTT CASSSTGPTGETQHF
. . TRBJ2-5 TRBV15 TGTGCCACCAGCAGCTCTACCCAAGAGACCCAGTACTTC CATSSSTQETQYF
. many TRBJ2-7 TRBV15 TGTGCCACCAGCAGAGATTGGGCTTACGAGCAGTACTTC CATSRDWAYEQYF
. once TRBJ1-6 TRBV20-1 TGCAGTCCCCCGGGACGGTACAATTCACCCCTCCACTTT CSPPGRYNSPLHF
TRBD2 . TRBJ2-5 TRBV15 TGTGCCACCAGCCCTCGGACTAGCGGGAGTTGGGAGACCCAGTACTTC CATSPRTSGSWETQYF
. once TRBJ2-7 TRBV5-1 TGCGCCAGCAGCTCCGGGACATCTTACGAGCGGTACTTC CASSSGTSYERYF
. . TRBJ1-1 TRBV10-3 TGTGCCAGCAGTGAACTAGGAAGCACTGAAGCTTTCTTT CASSELGSTEAFF
TRBD1 many TRBJ2-5 TRBV12-3/TRBV12-4 TGTGCCAGCAGTGGACAGGCCCAAGAGACCCAGTACTTC CASSGQAQETQYF
. . TRBJ2-3 TRBV10-3 TGTGCCATCAGTGCCCCCAGGACAGATACGCAGTATTTT CAISAPRTDTQYF
. many TRBJ2-7 TRBV2 TGTGCCAGCAGTGACGTTACCTACGAGCAGTACTTC CASSDVTYEQYF
. many TRBJ2-7 TRBV5-1 TGCGCCAGCAGCTTTCAGGACAACTACGAGCAGTACTTC CASSFQDNYEQYF
TRBD1 . TRBJ1-5 TRBV9 TGTGCCAGCAGCGAGGGGACAGGGGGCTACAATCAGCCCCAGCATTTT CASSEGTGGYNQPQHF
TRBD2 few TRBJ2-7 TRBV20-1 TGCAGTGCTGTCGCGGGGGGGCCCTACGAGCAGTACTTC CSAVAGGPYEQYF
. . TRBJ1-1 TRBV29-1 TGCAGCGTTGCTCGGGACCTATGGACTGAAGCTTTCTTT CSVARDLWTEAFF
. many TRBJ1-1 TRBV7-2 TGTGCCAGCAGCCGCCGGGAACTGAACACTGAAGCTTTCTTT CASSRRELNTEAFF
. many TRBJ2-7 TRBV7-2 TGTGCCAGCAGCTTAGCCCCCCCCAGCGAGCAGTACTTC CASSLAPPSEQYF
. few TRBJ2-7 TRBV5-4 TGTGCCAGCAGCTTTGGGGGTTCCGACTACGAGCAGTACTTC CASSFGGSDYEQYF
TRBD2 many TRBJ2-7 TRBV10-2 TGCGCCAGCGGAGGACTAGCGGGGGGCAATGAGCAGTACTTC CASGGLAGGNEQYF
. many TRBJ1-6 TRBV2 TGTGCCAGCAGTGCTCGGAATAATTCACCCCTCCACTTT CASSARNNSPLHF
. many TRBJ1-5 TRBV20-1 TGCAGTGCAGCAGGGAGCAATCAGCCCCAGCATTTT CSAAGSNQPQHF
TRBD2 . TRBJ2-5 TRBV5-4 TGTGCCAGCAGCTTGCGAGGACTAGCCGGCGGCCAAGAGACCCAGTACTTC CASSLRGLAGGQETQYF
. . TRBJ1-1 TRBV29-1 TGCAGCGTTCGGGGACACGGAGTTGAAGCTTTCTTT CSVRGHGVEAFF
. few TRBJ2-5 TRBV6-5 TGTGCCAGCAGTTACTCGGGCAGGGCCTACCGTCAAGAGACCCAGTACTTC CASSYSGRAYRQETQYF
TRBD2 . TRBJ2-7 TRBV10-3 TGTGCCAGCAGTTCACTCCTGGGGGGACTAGGCTCCTACGAGCAGTACTTC CASSSLLGGLGSYEQYF
. . TRBJ2-3 TRBV15 TGTGCCACCAGCAGAGAGGTGTCTCTCACGGATACGCAGTATTTT CATSREVSLTDTQYF
TRBD2 many TRBJ2-5 TRBV19 TGTGCCAGTAGTGCCTTACTAGCGGGGGACCAAGAGACCCAGTACTTC CASSALLAGDQETQYF
. many TRBJ1-1 TRBV6-5 TGTGCCAGCAGTGAAGATGGGGTGAACACTGAAGCTTTCTTT CASSEDGVNTEAFF
. . TRBJ2-7 TRBV20-1 TGCAGTGCTAGAGGACAGGGAGGGGACCTGTACGAGCAGTACTTC CSARGQGGDLYEQYF
TRBD1 many TRBJ2-7 TRBV19 TGTGCCAGTGCGGACAGGGGGGCCCACGAGCAGTACTTC CASADRGAHEQYF
. many TRBJ1-3 TRBV7-9 TGTGCCAGCAGAAAGGGCCTCTCTGGAAACACCATATATTTT CASRKGLSGNTIYF
. few TRBJ1-3 TRBV29-1 TGCAGCGTTGCTCAGGGACGTGGTTATGGCTACACCATATATTTT CSVAQGRGYGYTIYF
. many TRBJ1-3 TRBV20-1 TGCAGTGCTAGAGGGGCAGGCTCTGGAAACACCATATATTTT CSARGAGSGNTIYF
. many TRBJ1-1 TRBV7-9 TGTGCCAGCAGCTACCACGAGAACACTGAAGCTTTCTTT CASSYHENTEAFF
. . TRBJ2-5 TRBV10-3 TGTGCCATCAGGCGACCGACAGGGACCCAGTACTTC CAIRRPTGTQYF
TRBD1 many TRBJ1-1 TRBV29-1 TGCAGCGTTGAAGTTCGGGGACAGTTGAACACTGAAGCTTTCTTT CSVEVRGQLNTEAFF
TRBD1 . TRBJ1-3 TRBV29-1 TGCAGCGCCATGACAGGGGGAAACACCATATATTTT CSAMTGGNTIYF
TRBD1 many TRBJ1-5 TRBV2 TGTGCCAGCAGTGAATGGGACAGAGATTTCAATCAGCCCCAGCATTTT CASSEWDRDFNQPQHF
TRBD1 many TRBJ1-2 TRBV6-5 TGTGCCAGCAGTTACTCGACAGGGGGCTCCTATGGCTACACCTTC CASSYSTGGSYGYTF
. . TRBJ2-7 TRBV5-1 TGCGCCAGCAGCTTAGGAGGCTCGGGGCGCGAGCAGTACTTC CASSLGGSGREQYF
. . TRBJ2-5 TRBV11-1 TGTGCCCTCACCGGGGGAGTAGGCGGATCGGAGACCCAGTACTTC CALTGGVGGSETQYF
. many TRBJ2-5 TRBV9 TGTGCCAGCAGCGTAGGGGGAAGTGCGGAGACCCAGTACTTC CASSVGGSAETQYF
. many TRBJ2-5 TRBV11-2 TGTGCCAGCAGCTTACTCGGACAGTACCAAGAGACCCAGTACTTC CASSLLGQYQETQYF
. . TRBJ1-5 TRBV12-3/TRBV12-4 TGTGCCAGCAGTTTATTTTTTAGTTATAGCAATCAGCCCCAGCATTTT CASSLFFSYSNQPQHF
. . TRBJ1-1 TRBV19 TGTGCCAGTAGTACCCCGGGAGTGGCTTTCTTT CASSTPGVAFF
. many TRBJ2-7 TRBV7-9 TGTGCCAGCAGCTTCTACAGGGCTAACGAGCAGTACTTC CASSFYRANEQYF
. . TRBJ2-3 TRBV10-3 TGTGCCATCAGTGACGGGAAAGATACGCAGTATTTT CAISDGKDTQYF
. many TRBJ2-7 TRBV10-3 TGTGCCATCAGTGAGAATAGTAGGGTACGCTACGAGCAGTACTTC CAISENSRVRYEQYF
TRBD1 many TRBJ2-5 TRBV2 TGTGCCAGCAGTGAAGCGCGGACAGGGCGGGAGACCCAGTACTTC CASSEARTGRETQYF
. many TRBJ2-5 TRBV2 TGTGCCAGCAGTGTGGTGGACTCGCAAGAGACCCAGTACTTC CASSVVDSQETQYF
TRBD1 few TRBJ1-5 TRBV7-8 TGTGCCTGCACACCGGGACAGGGGGATGCGCGCAATCAGCCCCAGCATTTT CACTPGQGDARNQPQHF
. . TRBJ2-2 TRBV5-6 TGTGCCAGCAGCTTGGGGGCCTCAAACACCGGGGAGCTGTTTTTT CASSLGASNTGELFF
. . TRBJ1-2 TRBV30 TGTGCCTGGAGCGAAGGGGTCGGCTACACCTTC CAWSEGVGYTF
TRBD2 once TRBJ2-5 TRBV29-1 TGCAGCAGTTCCGGGACTAGTGCGGAGACCCAGTACTTC CSSSGTSAETQYF